The clone carrying this T cell receptor beta chain has just a few counts. The sample is drawn from a study of metastatic and nonmetastatic thyroid tumors. With MiXCR, TCRdb reprocessed the PCR reads. Of more than 5,500 clones listed, around two fifths are singletons. The germline CDR1 and CDR2 sequences are MDHEN and SYDVKM. The CDR3 is made up of 12 amino acids. V gave up 3 bases and J gave up 5 bases, with 8 bases separating them. Until they underwent thyroid surgery, no patient had received any treatment. Sequencing was carried out using tumor tissue. This receptor was identified in a female donor with papillary thyroid cancer or a benign thyroid nodule (not recorded which). Some clones in this sample may be carry-over from other donors' samples. The chain employs TRBV28 and TRBJ2-7; D uncertain. This chain's CDR3 is CASSFNRDEQYF. In DNA, the CDR3 is TGTGCCAGCAGTTTTAATAGGGACGAGCAGTACTTC.